A single sample is the source of the 6 T cell receptor beta chains below, sequenced in a study of blood T cells in healthy people across ages. Sample-barcoded 5' priming and a J-beta primer mix drove a second PCR of roughly 6 to 12 cycles. From the 5' RACE reads, TCRdb called clonotypes with MiXCR, one entry per CDR3 protein. This sample yields over 600,000 distinct CDR3 sequences, of which roughly 50% are seen a single time; roughly 25% belongs to the top ten. The sample was blood. All receptors derive from a man in his forties in good health.

The rearrangement uses TRBV7-2 and TRBJ1-1; D gene uncertain. The CDR3 loop spans 16 amino acids. Looked up from germline, CDR1 is SGHTA and CDR2 is FQGNSA. V shed 6 bases and J shed 2 bases, with 19 bases lying between them. This CDR3 is CASRLRLGRRNTEAFF. The CDR3 DNA reads as TGTGCCAGCAGACTACGGTTAGGGCGAAGAAACACTGAAGCTTTCTTT.

V is TRBV4-2 and J is TRBJ2-1; D is unclear. V was shortened by 3 bases and J by 0 bases, with 9 bases between the two germline ends. CDR1 is LGHNA, CDR2 YNFKEQ, per germline. There are 15 residues in the CDR3. CDR3 DNA: TGTGCCAGCAGCCAGGACGCACGCTCCTACAATGAGCAGTTCTTC. This encodes CASSQDARSYNEQFF.

The chain combines TRBV2 with TRBJ2-7; 10 bases align to TRBD2. Looked up from germline, CDR1 is SNHLY and CDR2 is FYNNEI. The ends lost 2 bases at V and 3 bases at J; junction bases unmatched: 4. This CDR3 has 15 residues. The CDR3 protein is CASSERTSGFYEQYF. For the CDR3, the DNA is TGTGCCAGCAGTGAAAGGACTAGCGGCTTCTACGAGCAGTACTTC.

The V and J genes are TRBV14 and TRBJ2-5; perhaps TRBD1 as D (6 bases). With 0 bases removed from V and 5 bases from J, the gap between germline ends came to 16 bases. CDR3 length: 16 amino acids. Germline lookup yields CDR1 SGHDN and CDR2 FVKESK. CDR3 sequence: CASSQDGQRIVETQYF. The CDR3 region has the DNA TGTGCCAGCAGCCAAGACGGACAGAGGATTGTGGAGACCCAGTACTTC.

The chain's CDR3 is CASSESGGGDQPQHF. DNA for the CDR3: TGCGCCAGCAGTGAGTCTGGGGGCGGGGATCAGCCCCAGCATTTT. The rearrangement joins TRBV10-2 to TRBJ1-5; maybe TRBD1 (6 bases). Between the trimmed V and J ends, which lost 0 bases and 5 bases, there was a span of 11 bases. This CDR3 is built from 15 residues. CDR1 WSHSY and CDR2 SAAADI come from the germline V gene.

The rearrangement uses TRBV5-1 and TRBJ1-1; D may be TRBD1 (5 bases). CDR1 SGHRS and CDR2 YFSETQ come from the germline V gene. There are 15 residues in the CDR3. Trimming cost V 4 bases and J 5 bases, with 18 bases left between them. CDR3 coding DNA: TGCGCCAGCAGCACCGGAGGGGTCCGGGGGACTGAAGCTTTCTTT. Translated: CASSTGGVRGTEAFF.